The 23 T cell receptor beta chains listed next were all sequenced from one sample in a study of regulatory T cells in long-lasting Graves disease. Time point defined: newly diagnosed GD, antithyroid drugs for less than 3 months. Construction of the TCR library relied on RNA isolated from PBMCs. Building the TCR beta libraries relied on iRepertoire HTBI primers, and CDR3 regions underwent Arm-PCR. TCRdb fed the multiplex PCR reads into MiXCR, producing one record per CDR3 protein. The data contain under 400,000 distinct CDR3 sequences, 16% of them seen just once; the ten biggest clones take up 25% to 30%. These data were also filed under a second study, of T cells in Graves' hyperthyroidism and ophthalmopathy.

This sample comprised peripheral blood mononuclear cells (PBMCs), obtained at new diagnosis, from a patient treated with antithyroid drugs. The source of these receptors is a man aged 40-50 years with Graves disease.

This clonotype was seen repeatedly, ten times or more. This chain uses TRBV7-8 with TRBJ1-2; TRBD1 aligns across 8 bases. The CDR3 consists of 15 residues. Germline V gives CDR1 SGHVS, CDR2 FQNEAQ. Trimming cost V 1 base and J 5 bases; bases outside gene matches: 6. In DNA form, the CDR3 reads TGTGCCAGCAGCTTAGGCGGACAGGGCCCTTATGGCTACACCTTC. Translation: CASSLGGQGPYGYTF.

The table lists this clonotype with many counts. The CDR3 DNA sequence: TGTGCCAGCAGGAGCCCCTCTAACAATGAGCAGTTCTTC. Its protein product is CASRSPSNNEQFF. The rearrangement joins TRBV6-2 or TRBV6-3 to TRBJ2-1; D not certain. This CDR3 contains 13 residues. Trimming removed 6 bases from V and 5 bases from J, with 11 bases in between. Germline V gene data show CDR1 as MNHEY and CDR2 as SVGEGT.

This clonotype was recorded at least ten times. The chain employs TRBV4-1 and TRBJ2-2; the match to TRBD2 covers 9 bases. Germline loops: CDR1 MGHRA, CDR2 YSYEKL. With 1 base clipped from V and 9 bases from J, the junction kept 18 bases outside the gene matches. The CDR3 has 19 residues. DNA for the CDR3: TGCGCCAGCAGCCAAGTTATACTAGCGGGCACCACCAACCGCCGGGAGCTGTTTTTT. Encoded protein: CASSQVILAGTTNRRELFF.

The genes are TRBV7-9 and TRBJ1-2; D is unresolved. Germline-derived CDR1 and CDR2 are SEHNR and FQNEAQ (reference sequence). The V and J ends lost 5 bases and 7 bases respectively, with 14 bases between them. The CDR3 contains 13 residues. CDR3 in DNA: TGTGCCAGCAGCCAGTTGGTTAGTGGTGGCTACACCTTC. It encodes CASSQLVSGGYTF.

In its sample, this clonotype was seen a few times. This sequence joins TRBV18 and TRBJ2-7; 8 bases agree with TRBD1. Trimming removed 6 bases from V and 0 bases from J; junction bases left unmatched: 4. Germline CDR1 reads KGHSH; CDR2 reads LQKENI. This CDR3 is 14 amino acids long. The CDR3 loop reads CASSGQGSSYEQYF. In nucleotides, the CDR3 is TGTGCCAGCTCCGGACAGGGAAGCTCCTACGAGCAGTACTTC.

This clonotype has a count of ten or more. CDR3 in DNA: TGCGCCAGCAGCTTGACACCTCATTCCTACGAGCAGTACTTC. It yields the protein CASSLTPHSYEQYF. This chain connects TRBV5-1 to TRBJ2-7, with D unresolved. Trimming took off 1 base at V and 1 base at J, with 9 bases between the two ends. The germline gives CDR1 SGHRS, CDR2 YFSETQ. This CDR3 has 14 residues.

This clonotype appeared many times. The J gene is TRBJ2-3, the V gene TRBV6-1; TRBD1 or TRBD2 may be the D gene (5 bases each). Germline CDR1 reads MNHNS; CDR2 reads SASEGT. CDR3 size: 15 residues. Deletions cut 10 bases from V and 1 base from J, with 18 bases between. DNA of the CDR3: TGTGCCACCTTCCGCCGAGGGGCCGGCACAGATACGCAGTATTTT. Residues: CATFRRGAGTDTQYF.

The V gene is TRBV10-3, the J gene TRBJ2-7; D ambiguous. Looked up from germline, CDR1 is ENHRY and CDR2 is SYGVKD. The CDR3 extends over 12 amino acids. With 3 bases removed from V and 3 bases from J, the gap between germline ends came to 6 bases. The chain's CDR3 is CAISEGVYEQYF. The CDR3 DNA is TGTGCCATCAGTGAAGGAGTCTACGAGCAGTACTTC.

DNA for the CDR3: TGTGCCAGCAACCGAGGACAGGGAGGATCTGGCTACACCTTC. It codes for CASNRGQGGSGYTF. This chain joins TRBV6-2 or TRBV6-3 and TRBJ1-2, with 8 bases aligning to TRBD1. Germline CDR1 is MNHEY and CDR2 is SVGEGT. J gave up 7 bases and V 7 bases, and 11 bases lay outside the gene matches. The CDR3 has 14 amino acids.

Note on this clonotype: This may stem from a read error, because a much larger clone lies one nucleotide away. The V and J genes are TRBV9 and TRBJ1-2; D is perhaps TRBD1 (5 bases). Germline loops: CDR1 SGDLS, CDR2 YYNGEE. The CDR3 totals 15 residues. The CDR3 nucleotides are TGTGCCGGCAGCTACTCATCCTACCAGGGCTATGGCTACACCTTC. This encodes CAGSYSSYQGYGYTF.

This clonotype was picked up many times. The chain has TRBV3-1 and TRBJ1-1; D unclear. Trimming left V 1 base short and J 1 base short, with 13 bases between. The CDR3 contains 16 residues. Germline V CDR1 and CDR2: LGHDT, YNNKEL (reference sequence). CDR3 residues: CASSQGRVRPNTEAFF. The CDR3 DNA reads TGTGCCAGCAGCCAAGGTCGTGTCAGGCCGAACACTGAAGCTTTCTTT.

This chain links TRBV7-9 with TRBJ2-3; tentatively, D is TRBD1 or TRBD2 (5 bases each). The germline V gene encodes CDR1 SEHNR and CDR2 FQNEAQ (reference sequence). The CDR3 loop spans 14 amino acids. The germline V and J ends were trimmed by 4 bases and 3 bases, with 11 bases remaining between them. CDR3 in DNA: TGTGCCAGCAGCTACCGGGACCAGACAGATACGCAGTATTTT. Residues: CASSYRDQTDTQYF.

Only a few counts were recorded for this clonotype. The rearrangement joins TRBV5-1 to TRBJ1-3; D possibly corresponds to TRBD1 (5 bases). Germline CDR1 reads SGHRS; CDR2 reads YFSETQ. The V and J ends lost 4 bases and 0 bases respectively, with 11 bases between them. The CDR3 extends over 15 amino acids. This CDR3 reads CASSMDTSSGNTIYF. The CDR3 nucleotides read TGCGCCAGCAGCATGGACACCAGCTCTGGAAACACCATATATTTT.

This clonotype came up many times. The rearrangement links TRBV20-1 to TRBJ2-1, with 9 bases matching TRBD1. The V and J ends lost 3 bases and 5 bases, in that order; junction bases with no gene match: 5. The CDR3 length is 14 residues. Germline-derived CDR1 and CDR2 are DFQATT and SNEGSKA (reference sequence). Here the CDR3 reads CSASHGTGNNEQFF. Written as DNA, the CDR3 is TGCAGTGCTAGCCACGGGACAGGGAACAATGAGCAGTTCTTC.

This clonotype was found many times. V gene TRBV11-1 combines with J gene TRBJ1-6; TRBD1 matches 9 bases. Losses at the gene ends were 5 bases for V and 9 bases for J; bases not matched to a gene: 5. The CDR3 length is 14 residues. In germline, CDR1 is SGHAT, CDR2 FQDESV (reference sequence). As DNA, the CDR3 is TGTGCCAGCAGCCGAGACAGGGGGAGTTCACCCCTCCACTTT. Translating gives CASSRDRGSSPLHF.

The J gene is TRBJ2-7, the V gene TRBV5-1, with D possibly being TRBD1 (6 bases). Trimming stripped 4 bases from V and 2 bases from J, with 19 bases between. This CDR3 spans 16 amino acids. Germline CDR1 SGHRS, CDR2 YFSETQ. The CDR3 protein is CASSAYPGTTPYEQYF. The CDR3 nucleotides read TGCGCCAGCAGCGCGTACCCCGGGACAACTCCCTACGAGCAGTACTTC.

This clonotype appeared once. This sequence joins TRBV11-3 and TRBJ2-3, with TRBD2 identical over 7 bases. V shed 1 base and J 0 bases; nucleotides not matched to a gene: 4. The germline V gene encodes CDR1 SGHNT and CDR2 YENEEA. The CDR3 contains 16 residues. The CDR3 here is CASSLGGRESTDTQYF. The CDR3 DNA is TGTGCCAGCAGCTTAGGCGGGCGGGAGAGCACAGATACGCAGTATTTT.

In DNA form, the CDR3 reads TGTGCCAGCAGCTCACCGGGACAGGGGTTGTCTTTGGAGACCCAGTACTTC. Protein product: CASSSPGQGLSLETQYF. The chain employs TRBV7-3 and TRBJ2-5; 10 bases fit TRBD1. The CDR3 length is 17 residues. The J segment lost 5 bases and the V segment lost 4 bases, leaving 13 bases of the junction unmatched. Germline CDR1 is SGHTA and CDR2 is FQGTGA.

The J gene is TRBJ2-2, the V gene TRBV18, with D uncertain. The CDR3 sequence is 18 residues long. Germline V gives CDR1 KGHSH, CDR2 LQKENI. V shed 2 bases and J shed 0 bases, with 16 bases lying between them. The CDR3 is CASSPAQVLPANTGELFF. The CDR3 nucleotides are TGTGCCAGCTCACCAGCCCAGGTCCTACCCGCGAACACCGGGGAGCTGTTTTTT.

This clonotype has at least ten counts. The gene calls are TRBV3-1 and TRBJ1-4, with TRBD1 as a possible D gene (6 bases). Germline loops: CDR1 LGHDT, CDR2 YNNKEL (reference sequence). The V end lost 3 bases, the J end lost 7 bases, and 12 bases lay between the germline ends. This CDR3 region has 14 residues. The CDR3 bases are TGTGCCAGCAGCCATAGGGGGGGGTTTGAAAAACTGTTTTTT. This codes for CASSHRGGFEKLFF.

Regarding this clonotype: Because the CDR3 is missing its conserved closing phenylalanine or tryptophan, this is likely a read error. Because the CDR3's place on the DNA is in doubt, the DNA is left out and the CDR3 is given as listed by TCRdb. The V and J genes are TRBV30 and TRBJ2-3; the table assigns TRBD2, which was not confirmed against the DNA. The germline V gene has CDR1 GTSNPN and CDR2 SVGIG (reference sequence). The CDR3 comprises 17 residues, both ends counted. CDR3 sequence: CAWSPTRLAGVADTRYL.

V usage is TRBV6-1 and J usage is TRBJ2-3; D not resolved. The V gene lost 1 base and the J gene lost 4 bases, with 12 bases spanning the gap. Germline V gives CDR1 MNHNS, CDR2 SASEGT. The CDR3 runs to 15 residues. CDR3 in DNA: TGTGCCAGCAGTGAAGTTTTGAATCCGGCAGATACGCAGTATTTT. It encodes CASSEVLNPADTQYF.

Many counts were recorded for this clonotype. The chain carries TRBV30 and TRBJ2-7, with 9 bases fitting TRBD2. The CDR3 is made up of 15 amino acids. J gave up 7 bases and V 0 bases, and 10 bases lay outside the gene matches. Germline V gene data show CDR1 as GTSNPN and CDR2 as SVGIG (reference sequence). The CDR3 spells CAWSVRTSVILEQYF. The DNA for the CDR3 is TGTGCCTGGAGTGTAAGGACTAGCGTAATTTTGGAGCAGTACTTC. Full variable domain (rest looked up from reference TRBV30 and TRBJ2-7): SQTIHQWPATLVQPVGSPLSLECTVEGTSNPNLYWYRQAAGRGLQLLFYSVGIGQISSEVPQNLSASRPQDRQFILSSKKLLLSDSGFYLCAWSVRTSVILEQYFGPGTRLTVT.